The present TCR beta chain was sequenced within a study of cytomegalovirus exposure and HLA in healthy donors. PCR amplification relied on 60 Vbeta primers (plus 13 Jbeta primers). Repertoires were generated with immunoSEQ multiplex PCR, while TCRdb's copy carries only in-frame clones and drops some. The data contain fewer than 200,000 clones, more than 70% of them seen just once; the ten biggest clones take up around 4.4%. Study-wide results and limits: A few of the chains that were CMV-associated were confirmed in vitro to be specific for CMV antigens.

Trimming took 0 bases from V and 1 from J; bases not matched to a gene: 14. This CDR3 is built from 19 residues. CDR1 SEHNR and CDR2 FQNEAQ come from the germline V gene (reference sequence). Points on this clone: Its antigen is unknown.

The source is a woman in her 50s in good health and CMV-seropositive. The sequenced sample consisted of PBMCs. The chain employs TRBV7-9 and TRBJ2-7; 8 bases line up with TRBD2. Here the CDR3 DNA reads TGTGCCAGCAGCTTAGCCCCCAAGACTAGCGCGCGAATATCCTACGAGCAGTACTTC. This encodes CASSLAPKTSARISYEQYF.